Here is one TCR beta chain with its context. Its specificity is not known. This entry comes from a study of liver allograft versus peripheral blood T cells. Study as a whole: Comparing T cell receptor repertoires in transplanted livers with those in recipients' peripheral blood was part of the design. Notes on the study in general: The authors reported that T cell receptor repertoires inside liver allografts differed from those in peripheral blood.

V lost 1 base and J lost 3, with 9 bases in between. The CDR3 totals 14 residues. The germline CDR1 and CDR2 sequences are DFQATT and SNEGSKA (reference sequence). Via MiXCR, TCRdb re-called the reads, giving one row per CDR3 protein. The sample yields roughly 9,000 distinct CDR3 sequences, 16% seen once. This chain connects TRBV20-1 to TRBJ2-2; D may correspond to TRBD1 or TRBD2 (5 bases each). The receptor comes from a human patient who had a liver transplant. Some T cells may originate from the graft donor. CDR3 DNA: TGCAGTGCTAGAGCCCCGGGGCACACCGGGGAGCTGTTTTTT. Amino acids: CSARAPGHTGELFF.